One and the same sample provided the 10 T cell receptor beta chains below, sequenced in a study of CXCR3-negative and CXCR3-positive naive CD8 T cells. Libraries of TRB cDNA were made by 5' RACE and carried UMIs. TCRdb derives one entry per CDR3 protein from the 5' RACE reads, leaving out DNA. In all, the sample yields some 49,000 distinct CDR3 sequences. Sequenced sample: naive CXCR3- CD8+ T cells from blood. The sample's subset: CD45RO-CCR7+CD27+CD95- naive CD8+ T cells lacking CXCR3 (TNR3-). All receptors derive from a human donor in good health. Some clones in this sample may be carry-over from other donors' samples.

The chain has TRBV18 and TRBJ2-2; TCRdb calls TRBD1, which cannot be checked without DNA. The CDR3 covers 15 residues. Germline V gene data show CDR1 as KGHSH and CDR2 as LQKENI. The CDR3 protein is CASQPLDSYTGELFF.

The CDR3 loop reads CASSRTGTGDNEQFF. V is TRBV21-1 and J is TRBJ2-1; TCRdb designates TRBD1, a call that cannot be tested without DNA. TRBV21-1 is classified as a pseudogene. The CDR3 has 15 residues.

This chain connects TRBV12-3 or TRBV12-4 to TRBJ2-3; TCRdb outputs TRBD2, but without DNA this stays unchecked. The CDR3 runs 16 residues. The CDR3 loop is CATEEPGLAGVLGRGF.

V is TRBV29-1 and J is TRBJ2-2; with no DNA, the TCRdb D assignment of TRBD1 cannot be verified. Looked up from germline, CDR1 is SQVTM and CDR2 is ANQGSEA. The CDR3 contains 13 residues. Here the CDR3 reads CSVRTGDHGELFF.

The chain uses TRBV6-5 and TRBJ2-7. CDR1 and CDR2 (germline): MNHEY, SVGAGI. This CDR3 spans 12 amino acids. CDR3 amino acids: CASSSSGYEQYF.

The rearrangement links TRBV28 to TRBJ2-3; with no DNA, the TCRdb D assignment of TRBD1 cannot be verified. The germline CDR1 and CDR2 sequences are MDHEN and SYDVKM. This CDR3 region has 15 residues. CDR3 protein: CASRKGQGLSDTQYF.

The chain carries TRBV10-3 and TRBJ2-5. Germline V gene data show CDR1 as ENHRY and CDR2 as SYGVKD. The length of the CDR3 is 13 residues. CDR3: CAISESLGETQYF.

The chain combines TRBV20-1 with TRBJ2-2; no DNA is available, so the TRBD1 call from TCRdb remains unchecked. Germline CDR1 and CDR2: DFQATT and SNEGSKA (reference sequence). The CDR3 sequence is 14 residues long. CDR3 loop: CSANDRAGTGELFF.

The CDR3 sequence: CSVVRGLETQYF. V is TRBV29-1 and J is TRBJ2-5; checking the TCRdb D call of TRBD1 is not possible without DNA. CDR3 length equals 12 residues. Germline CDR1 and CDR2: SQVTM and ANQGSEA.

The genes are TRBV5-1 and TRBJ2-1; TCRdb selects TRBD1, and the lack of DNA leaves this call unchecked. Germline V gene sequence: CDR1 SGHRS, CDR2 YFSETQ. The CDR3 totals 15 residues. The CDR3 is CASSSGAPAGNEQFF.